The 8 T cell receptor beta chains presented below share a single source sample, sequenced in a study of response to subunit inactivated influenza vaccine. TCRdb re-called the RT-PCR reads through MiXCR, storing one row per CDR3 protein. The table lists about 540,000 distinct CDR3 sequences, under 30% of them singletons, with approximately 3% in the top ten. These data also formed part of another study, on T cells expressing NK-cell markers. From that study: TCR beta cDNA was generated via 5'RACE template switching incorporating UMIs.

Sequencing used CD4+ T cells sorted from PBMCs, obtained 11 to 12 days after vaccination. These receptor sequences come from a man aged 50-60 years who received an inactivated influenza vaccine.

In its sample, this clonotype was seen a few times. The gene calls are TRBV10-3 and TRBJ2-3; maybe TRBD2 (7 bases). Germline assignment: CDR1 ENHRY and CDR2 SYGVKD. V lost 5 bases, J lost 3 bases, and 15 bases lay in between. The CDR3 runs 15 residues. This CDR3 is CAISPGRGGTDTQYF. In DNA form, the CDR3 reads TGTGCCATCAGTCCGGGAAGGGGGGGGACAGATACGCAGTATTTT.

This clonotype has just a few counts. CDR3 sequence reads: CILKGRRYEQYF. DNA of the CDR3: TGCATCCTTAAGGGGAGACGCTACGAGCAGTACTTC. V usage is TRBV29-1 and J usage is TRBJ2-7; D tentatively fits TRBD1 or TRBD2 (5 bases each). In germline, CDR1 is SQVTM, CDR2 ANQGSEA. There are 12 residues in the CDR3.

This clonotype was counted only a few times. The J gene is TRBJ1-2, the V gene TRBV5-1; D remains ambiguous. CDR3 length: 13 amino acids. Germline V gene data show CDR1 as SGHRS and CDR2 as YFSETQ. The ends were cut back, 1 base at V and 6 bases at J, with 10 bases in the middle. CDR3 in amino acids: CASSLLFANGYTF. CDR3 sequence (DNA): TGCGCCAGCAGCTTGCTTTTCGCCAATGGCTACACCTTC.

The rearrangement uses TRBV5-1 and TRBJ1-1; unclear D gene. CDR1 is SGHRS, CDR2 YFSETQ, per germline. V lost 0 bases, J lost 0 bases, and 6 bases lay in between. The CDR3 extends over 14 amino acids. CDR3 amino acids: CASSLGSLNTEAFF. In nucleotides, the CDR3 is TGCGCCAGCAGCTTGGGGAGCTTGAACACTGAAGCTTTCTTT.

This chain uses TRBV24-1 with TRBJ2-3, with unresolved D. CDR3 size: 13 residues. Germline-derived CDR1 and CDR2 are KGHDR and SFDVKD. Trimming removed 9 bases at V and 2 bases at J, with 11 bases between. CDR3 in amino acids: CATLDTYTDTQYF. For the CDR3, the DNA is TGTGCCACCCTAGATACCTACACAGATACGCAGTATTTT.

This clonotype was counted a few times. The chain combines TRBV10-3 with TRBJ2-5, with TRBD2 identical over 7 bases. The CDR3 contains 15 residues. V lost 2 bases to trimming and J lost 5 bases; unmatched junction nucleotides: 8. CDR1 is ENHRY and CDR2 is SYGVKD in the germline V gene. The CDR3 sequence is CAISEQGGGRETQYF. DNA of the CDR3: TGTGCCATCAGTGAGCAGGGCGGGGGTCGGGAGACCCAGTACTTC.

The chain employs TRBV20-1 and TRBJ1-5; D gene ambiguous. Looked up from germline, CDR1 is DFQATT and CDR2 is SNEGSKA (reference sequence). V gave up 2 bases and J gave up 7 bases, with 9 bases separating them. The CDR3 is 12 residues long. CDR3 residues: CSARPGRQPQHF. The CDR3 DNA follows: TGCAGTGCTAGACCGGGCAGGCAGCCCCAGCATTTT.

The chain joins TRBV19 to TRBJ2-1, with TRBD2 matching 11 bases. With V trimmed by 1 base and J by 14 bases, 7 bases remained unmatched. The CDR3 has 14 amino acids. Looked up from germline, CDR1 is LNHDA and CDR2 is SQIVND (reference sequence). DNA for the CDR3: TGTGCCAGTAGTATAGCTTTAGCGGGGGGGCTGAAGTTCTTC. Its protein is CASSIALAGGLKFF. Full variable domain (remainder filled in from reference TRBV19 and TRBJ2-1): DGGITQSPKYLFRKEGQNVTLSCEQNLNHDAMYWYRQDPGQGLRLIYYSQIVNDFQKGDIAEGYSVSREKKESFPLTVTSAQKNPTAFYLCASSIALAGGLKFFGPGTRLTVL.